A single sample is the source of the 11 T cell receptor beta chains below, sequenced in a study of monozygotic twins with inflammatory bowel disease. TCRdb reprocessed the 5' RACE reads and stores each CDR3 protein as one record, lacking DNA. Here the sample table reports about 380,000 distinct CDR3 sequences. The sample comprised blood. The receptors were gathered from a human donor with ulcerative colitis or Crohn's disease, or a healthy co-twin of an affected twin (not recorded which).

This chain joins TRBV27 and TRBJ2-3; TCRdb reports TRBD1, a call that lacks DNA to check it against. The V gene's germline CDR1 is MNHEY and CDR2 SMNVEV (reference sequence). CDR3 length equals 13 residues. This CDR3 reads CASRPRGADTQYF.

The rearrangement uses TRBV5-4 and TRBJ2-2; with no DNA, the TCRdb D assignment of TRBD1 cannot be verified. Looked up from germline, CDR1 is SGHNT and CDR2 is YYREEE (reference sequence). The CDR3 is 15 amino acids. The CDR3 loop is CASSSPGQGAGELFF.

The CDR3 reads CASSLPVSSYNEQFF. This chain uses TRBV5-5 with TRBJ2-1. This CDR3 is 15 amino acids long. Germline V lookup: CDR1 SGHKS, CDR2 YYEKEE (reference sequence).

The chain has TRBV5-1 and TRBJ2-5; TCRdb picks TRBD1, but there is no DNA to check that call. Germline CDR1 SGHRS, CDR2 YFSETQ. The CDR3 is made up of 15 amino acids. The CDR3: CASSLAWGGKETQYF.

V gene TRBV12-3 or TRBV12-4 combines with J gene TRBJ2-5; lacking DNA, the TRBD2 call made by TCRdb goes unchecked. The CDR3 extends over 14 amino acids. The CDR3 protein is CASKGRGGQETQYF.

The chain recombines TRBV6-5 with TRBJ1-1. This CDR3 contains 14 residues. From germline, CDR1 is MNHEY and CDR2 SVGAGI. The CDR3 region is CASSYSRGRPEAFF.

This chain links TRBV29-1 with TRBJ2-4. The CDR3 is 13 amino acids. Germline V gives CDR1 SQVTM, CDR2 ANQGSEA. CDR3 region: CSVAGDDKNIQYF.

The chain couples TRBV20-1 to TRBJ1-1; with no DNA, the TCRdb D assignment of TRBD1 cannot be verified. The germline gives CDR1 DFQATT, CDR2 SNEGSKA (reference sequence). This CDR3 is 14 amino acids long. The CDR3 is CSAPGQYQNTEAFF.

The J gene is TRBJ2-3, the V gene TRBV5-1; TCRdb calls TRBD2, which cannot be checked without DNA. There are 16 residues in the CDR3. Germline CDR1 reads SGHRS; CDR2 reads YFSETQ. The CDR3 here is CASSLGTSGGTDTQYF.

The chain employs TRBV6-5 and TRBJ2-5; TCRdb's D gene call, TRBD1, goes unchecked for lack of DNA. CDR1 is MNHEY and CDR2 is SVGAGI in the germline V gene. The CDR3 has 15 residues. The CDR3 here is CASSYLGQYQETQYF.

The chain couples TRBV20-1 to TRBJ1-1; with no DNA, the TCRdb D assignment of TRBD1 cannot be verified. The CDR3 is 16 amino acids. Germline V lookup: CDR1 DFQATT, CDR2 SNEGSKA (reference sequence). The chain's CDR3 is CSARDFTGGMNTEAFF.